This TCR beta chain derives from a study of pediatric ulcerative colitis. Libraries were prepared by immunoSEQ multiplex PCR; TCRdb keeps only in-frame clonotypes and omits some of them. The sample carries tens of thousands of clones, about three quarters recorded once. Rectal tissue came from one to two pinch biopsies taken at colonoscopy. Details on this clone: Its antigen is currently unknown.

General study findings and limits: This repertoire reflects total lymphocytes rather than subpopulations like regulatory T cells. A couple of rectal CDR3 clonotypes occurred in all ulcerative colitis patients.

Trimming removed 5 bases at V and 1 base at J, with 10 bases between. This CDR3 contains 14 residues. Germline CDR1 LNHDA, CDR2 SQIVND (reference sequence). The sequenced sample was gut tissue. The receptor's source is a boy aged 10-17 years with severe ulcerative colitis. This chain uses TRBV19 with TRBJ2-3; D is perhaps TRBD1 (6 bases). CDR3 sequence reads: CASSPGQRTDTQYF. The CDR3 DNA sequence: TGTGCCAGTAGTCCGGGACAACGCACAGATACGCAGTATTTT.